A single sample is the source of the 12 T cell receptor beta chains below, sequenced in a study of cytomegalovirus exposure and HLA in healthy donors. PCR involved 60 Vbeta and 13 Jbeta primers. The data were produced by immunoSEQ multiplex PCR, yet TCRdb's version contains in-frame clones alone and is incomplete. The data hold about 120,000 clones, with just under 70% observed a single time. The source material was PBMCs. All receptors derive from a man in his thirties or forties in good health and CMV-seropositive.

V is TRBV27 and J is TRBJ2-1; D possibly corresponds to TRBD2 (6 bases). The germline gives CDR1 MNHEY, CDR2 SMNVEV (reference sequence). Trimming stripped 6 bases from V and 9 bases from J, with 15 bases between. The CDR3 has 13 amino acids. This CDR3 reads CASSLRATSEQFF. In nucleotides, the CDR3 is TGTGCCAGCAGCTTACGTGCGACTAGTGAGCAGTTCTTC.

This clone was picked up a small number of times. The DNA for the CDR3 is TGTGCCAGCAGTGGCTTGACAGGAGGCAATCAGCCCCAGCATTTT. This translates into CASSGLTGGNQPQHF. The chain is built from TRBV6-5 and TRBJ1-5, with TRBD1 as a possible D gene (6 bases). CDR3 length equals 15 residues. CDR1 and CDR2 from the germline V gene are MNHEY and SVGAGI. Deletions cut 5 bases from V and 2 bases from J, with 13 bases between.

The chain employs TRBV7-2 and TRBJ1-5; 7 bases line up with TRBD1. Trimming at V came to 4 bases and at J to 6 bases, leaving 9 bases not matched to a gene. This CDR3 spans 15 amino acids. CDR1 is SGHTA and CDR2 is FQGNSA in the germline V gene. The CDR3 here is CASSSQPDRAQPQHF. The CDR3 DNA reads TGTGCCAGCAGCTCCCAACCCGACAGGGCTCAGCCCCAGCATTTT.

The DNA of the CDR3 is TGTGCCAGCAGCCACGCTTCTACAGCGGGCCTCGATGGCTACACCTTC. This encodes CASSHASTAGLDGYTF. The chain couples TRBV7-3 to TRBJ1-2, with unresolved D. V shed 5 bases and J shed 6 bases, with 22 bases lying between them. Germline assignment: CDR1 SGHTA and CDR2 FQGTGA. The CDR3 is 16 residues long.

DNA of the CDR3: TGTGCCAGCAGCCAGGGACTAGCGCCCAATGAGCAGTTCTTC. Translation gives CASSQGLAPNEQFF. The rearrangement joins TRBV11-3 to TRBJ2-1; 10 bases map to TRBD2. CDR1 is SGHNT and CDR2 is YENEEA in the germline V gene. The CDR3 has 14 residues. The ends lost 5 bases at V and 6 bases at J; junction bases unmatched: 4.

This sequence joins TRBV4-1 and TRBJ2-7, with 8 bases aligning to TRBD1. There are 17 residues in the CDR3. The J segment lost 3 bases and the V segment lost 3 bases, leaving 13 bases of the junction unmatched. Germline V gives CDR1 MGHRA, CDR2 YSYEKL. CDR3 loop: CASSQWSGQGNVYEQYF. The CDR3 DNA sequence: TGCGCCAGCAGCCAGTGGAGCGGACAGGGAAACGTCTACGAGCAGTACTTC.

The chain carries TRBV5-1 and TRBJ2-2; D unresolved. The CDR3 has 17 amino acids. Trimming left V 2 bases short and J 0 bases short, with 14 bases between. CDR1 and CDR2 (germline): SGHRS, YFSETQ. CDR3 nucleotides: TGCGCCAGCAGCTTATCTATTCTGCTCGCGAACACCGGGGAGCTGTTTTTT. Translation gives CASSLSILLANTGELFF.

This clone came up a few times. This chain links TRBV10-3 with TRBJ2-1; D not certain. Looked up from germline, CDR1 is ENHRY and CDR2 is SYGVKD. V lost 0 bases and J 10 bases, leaving 7 bases between the germline ends. The CDR3 sequence is 12 residues long. CDR3 region: CAISESVAEQFF. CDR3 coding DNA: TGTGCCATCAGTGAGTCGGTGGCAGAGCAGTTCTTC.

The chain couples TRBV18 to TRBJ2-7; D possibly corresponds to TRBD1 (7 bases). CDR1 is KGHSH, CDR2 LQKENI, per germline. The CDR3 has 16 residues. Trimming shortened V by 5 bases and J by 5 bases, and 22 bases separated the two germline ends. DNA of the CDR3: TGTGCCAGCTCAAGGGTCTGGGGAACAGGGGAGGACGAGCAGTACTTC. Translation: CASSRVWGTGEDEQYF.

This clone was observed a single time. This sequence joins TRBV9 and TRBJ2-7, with 10 nucleotides matching TRBD2. The CDR3 spans 15 residues. V dropped 3 bases and J dropped 9; count of bases not matched to a gene: 12. Germline assignment: CDR1 SGDLS and CDR2 YYNGEE. CDR3 in amino acids: CASSEGTSDVGGQYF. The DNA of the CDR3 is TGTGCCAGCAGCGAGGGGACTAGCGACGTGGGGGGGCAGTACTTC. Full variable domain (outside the CDR3, taken from reference TRBV9 and TRBJ2-7): DSGVTQTPKHLITATGQRVTLRCSPRSGDLSVYWYQQSLDQGLQFLIQYYNGEERAKGNILERFSAQQFPDLHSELNLSSLELGDSALYFCASSEGTSDVGGQYFGPGTRLTVT.

The CDR3 sequence is CASSIVWARGYTF. As DNA, the CDR3 is TGTGCCAGTAGTATTGTGTGGGCGCGTGGCTACACCTTC. The rearrangement links TRBV19 to TRBJ1-2; D unclear. The CDR3 consists of 13 residues. Germline CDR1 reads LNHDA; CDR2 reads SQIVND (reference sequence). V lost 3 bases and J 7 bases, leaving 12 bases between the germline ends.

V usage is TRBV29-1 and J usage is TRBJ2-1; D is perhaps TRBD1 (6 bases). The germline V gene encodes CDR1 SQVTM and CDR2 ANQGSEA. The CDR3 has 11 residues. Deletions cut 6 bases from V and 9 bases from J, with 12 bases between. The CDR3 here is CSVLEGGEQFF. The CDR3 DNA sequence: TGCAGCGTCCTTGAAGGGGGTGAGCAGTTCTTC.